The TCR beta chain under discussion was sequenced for a study of graft-versus-host responses after intestinal transplantation. Germline V gene sequence: CDR1 SGHVS, CDR2 FQNEAQ. The CDR3 is made up of 17 amino acids. Trimming stripped 7 bases from V and 5 bases from J, with 24 bases between. Using immunoSEQ multiplex PCR, the repertoire was profiled, and TCRdb retains in-frame clones only, with some absent. The repertoire consists of roughly 100,000 clones, with 80% to 95% occurring once and the leading ten covering 1% to 1.5%. To note about this clone: Its antigen is as yet unknown.

This sequence joins TRBV7-8 and TRBJ2-1; D unresolved. The receptor's source is a human donor who received an intestinal transplant. The sequences come from unstimulated CD8+ T cells sorted from spleen or lymph node cells, collected before intestinal transplant. This CDR3 is CASTPRTPLYSNNEQFF. The CDR3 nucleotides are TGTGCCAGCACCCCCAGGACCCCACTGTATTCCAACAATGAGCAGTTCTTC.